This entry lists 27 T cell receptor beta chains sequenced from one sample in a study of blood T cell repertoires in COVID-19. Clones were sequenced by immunoSEQ multiplex PCR, and TCRdb holds only the in-frame ones, with some missing. The data contain 310,000 or so clones, around 87% of them singletons. Material for sequencing was peripheral blood. The receptor set was obtained from a man aged 50-59 years with active or convalescent COVID-19.

The V gene is TRBV7-9, the J gene TRBJ2-7; 7 positions agree with TRBD1. Unmatched junction bases numbered 14, after V lost 5 bases and J lost 4 bases. The CDR3 sequence is 16 residues long. Germline loops: CDR1 SEHNR, CDR2 FQNEAQ (reference sequence). The CDR3 here is CASSGVVGTARYEQYF. Written as DNA, the CDR3 is TGTGCCAGCAGCGGTGTTGTAGGGACAGCAAGGTACGAGCAGTACTTC.

The chain links TRBV28 to TRBJ2-7, with D tentatively TRBD2 (5 bases). Trimming shortened V by 3 bases and J by 2 bases, and 8 bases separated the two germline ends. The CDR3 runs to 13 residues. In germline, CDR1 is MDHEN, CDR2 SYDVKM. CDR3 protein: CASSFPGAYEQYF. The CDR3 DNA follows: TGTGCCAGCAGTTTTCCCGGGGCCTACGAGCAGTACTTC.

The chain couples TRBV5-1 to TRBJ1-4, with 8 bases fitting TRBD1. The V and J ends lost 4 bases and 11 bases, in that order; junction bases with no gene match: 7. This CDR3 region has 13 residues. The germline V gene encodes CDR1 SGHRS and CDR2 YFSETQ. CDR3 protein: CASSQTGEGKLFF. The CDR3 bases are TGCGCCAGCAGCCAGACAGGGGAGGGGAAACTGTTTTTT.

The chain is built from TRBV11-2 and TRBJ2-3, with TRBD2 identical over 9 bases. The CDR3 length is 15 residues. The germline V gene has CDR1 SGHAT and CDR2 FQNNGV. The ends lost 6 bases at V and 4 bases at J; junction bases unmatched: 8. This CDR3 reads CASRGREGGADTQYF. The CDR3 coding sequence is TGTGCCAGCAGAGGGCGGGAGGGAGGCGCAGATACGCAGTATTTT.

V and J are TRBV29-1 and TRBJ1-5, with D perhaps matching TRBD1 (5 bases). CDR1 and CDR2 from the germline V gene are SQVTM and ANQGSEA. The CDR3 covers 13 residues. The germline V and J ends were trimmed by 7 bases and 0 bases, with 10 bases remaining between them. CDR3 sequence reads: CSATTDSNQPQHF. DNA of the CDR3: TGCAGCGCTACGACAGATAGCAATCAGCCCCAGCATTTT.

Written as DNA, the CDR3 is TGCGCCAGCAGGGAGACTGCTAACTATGGCTACACCTTC. Protein: CASRETANYGYTF. This sequence joins TRBV5-1 and TRBJ1-2; D not resolved. Trimming removed 5 bases at V and 0 bases at J, with 8 bases between. The germline gives CDR1 SGHRS, CDR2 YFSETQ. This CDR3 spans 13 amino acids.

The sample holds one count of this clone. This rearrangement joins TRBV7-9 to TRBJ2-5; TRBD1 agrees at 10 bases. The CDR3 runs to 17 residues. Germline V CDR1 and CDR2: SEHNR, FQNEAQ (reference sequence). J was trimmed by 5 bases and V by 5 bases; bases with no gene match: 14. The CDR3 spells CASSPLGGTGVLETQYF. As DNA, the CDR3 is TGTGCCAGCAGCCCCCTAGGGGGGACAGGGGTTTTGGAGACCCAGTACTTC.

The DNA for the CDR3 is TGTGCCAGCTCACCCGGAGGAAGGTACAGGGGCTTTGGCTACACCTTC. This encodes CASSPGGRYRGFGYTF. The genes are TRBV18 and TRBJ1-2; 7 positions agree with TRBD1. The CDR3 has 16 residues. CDR1 and CDR2 from the germline V gene are KGHSH and LQKENI. V gave up 3 bases and J gave up 7 bases; unmatched junction bases: 14.

This rearrangement joins TRBV18 to TRBJ1-2, with 9 bases matching TRBD1. The CDR3 is made up of 14 amino acids. Germline-derived CDR1 and CDR2 are KGHSH and LQKENI. V trimming: 2 bases; J trimming: 6 bases; junction bases outside the gene matches: 4. DNA of the CDR3: TGTGCCAGCTCACCAAGGACAGGGGAGCATGGCTACACCTTC. Protein product: CASSPRTGEHGYTF.

In DNA, the CDR3 is TGTGCCTGGAGCGGTGCAGGATTCAATCAGCCCCAGCATTTT. Translation gives CAWSGAGFNQPQHF. The gene calls are TRBV30 and TRBJ1-5; D is ambiguous. V was clipped by 3 bases and J by 3 bases, with 12 bases between them. Germline V gene lookup returns CDR1 GTSNPN and CDR2 SVGIG (reference sequence). The CDR3 runs 14 residues.

V gene TRBV6-6 combines with J gene TRBJ1-1; D is unresolved. CDR3 size: 14 residues. Germline CDR1 is MNHNY and CDR2 is SVGAGI (reference sequence). Trimming removed 6 bases at V and 2 bases at J, with 13 bases between. The CDR3 spells CASSSPGSNTEAFF. CDR3 DNA: TGTGCCAGCAGCTCCCCGGGGAGCAACACTGAAGCTTTCTTT.

CDR3 sequence (DNA): TGTGCCAGCAGTTCGACTCTAGCCCGGAGCTCCTACGAGCAGTACTTC. Its protein is CASSSTLARSSYEQYF. The chain couples TRBV28 to TRBJ2-7; D is perhaps TRBD2 (5 bases). Trimming removed 4 bases at V and 0 bases at J, with 16 bases between. CDR3 length: 16 amino acids. CDR1 and CDR2 from the germline V gene are MDHEN and SYDVKM.

The CDR3 DNA is TGTGCCAGCTCACCACGGGACCACGCCCTACAGGGTTCGGCGAAACTGTTTTTT. It codes for CASSPRDHALQGSAKLFF. The chain has TRBV18 and TRBJ1-4; D perhaps matches TRBD1 (6 bases). The CDR3 covers 18 residues. From germline, CDR1 is KGHSH and CDR2 LQKENI. Trimming pared 1 base from V and 11 bases from J, leaving 26 bases between.

This chain links TRBV6-5 with TRBJ2-1; TRBD1 matches 9 bases. V was clipped by 4 bases and J by 8 bases; unmatched bases: 9. Germline lookup yields CDR1 MNHEY and CDR2 SVGAGI. The CDR3 covers 15 residues. CDR3 sequence: CASSSGTGPTDEQFF. CDR3 DNA sequence: TGTGCCAGCAGTTCCGGGACAGGGCCCACGGATGAGCAGTTCTTC.

This chain links TRBV5-1 with TRBJ1-2, with D possibly matching TRBD1 (5 bases). The CDR3 is 13 residues long. Trimming took 3 bases from V and 6 from J, leaving 12 bases between them. Germline lookup yields CDR1 SGHRS and CDR2 YFSETQ. CDR3 nucleotide sequence: TGCGCCAGCAGCTCGCAGGGCCTGGATGGCTACACCTTC. Amino acids: CASSSQGLDGYTF.

The chain joins TRBV10-3 to TRBJ1-2; D not resolved. This CDR3 comprises 12 residues. Germline V gene lookup returns CDR1 ENHRY and CDR2 SYGVKD. V lost 4 bases and J 1 base, leaving 4 bases between the germline ends. The CDR3 bases are TGTGCCATCAGTGCCTTTAACTATGGCTACACCTTC. Translating gives CAISAFNYGYTF.

The genes are TRBV19 and TRBJ2-7, with TRBD1 identical over 11 bases. The V segment lost 4 bases and the J segment 3 bases; nucleotides outside the gene matches: 2. Per germline, CDR1 LNHDA and CDR2 SQIVND (reference sequence). The length of the CDR3 is 14 residues. CDR3 sequence reads: CASSRGQGVYEQYF. CDR3 sequence (DNA): TGTGCCAGTAGTAGGGGACAGGGGGTCTACGAGCAGTACTTC.

V usage is TRBV5-4 and J usage is TRBJ2-2, with 9 bases matching TRBD2. CDR3 length: 16 residues. V dropped 2 bases and J dropped 6; count of bases not matched to a gene: 8. CDR1 and CDR2 from the germline V gene are SGHNT and YYREEE (reference sequence). CDR3 nucleotides: TGTGCCAGCAGCTTTAGCGGGGGTACGTTCGCCGGGGAGCTGTTTTTT. This encodes CASSFSGGTFAGELFF.

The chain is built from TRBV3-1 (or the pseudogene TRBV3-2) and TRBJ1-1, with TRBD1 as a possible D gene (6 bases). CDR1 and CDR2 (germline): LGHDT, YNNKEL (reference sequence). Trimming took 6 bases from V and 1 from J, leaving 18 bases between them. The CDR3 is made up of 16 amino acids. The CDR3 DNA reads TGTGCCAGCAGTCAAAGCAGGGGTGGGTGGAACACTGAAGCTTTCTTT. Translating gives CASSQSRGGWNTEAFF.

The V gene is TRBV7-6, the J gene TRBJ2-3; 8 bases are shared with TRBD2. Trimming at V came to 1 base and at J to 5 bases, leaving 5 bases not matched to a gene. The CDR3 runs 15 residues. CDR1 and CDR2 from the germline V gene are SGHVS and FNYEAQ. The CDR3 protein is CASSLGTSQGDTQYF. The CDR3 DNA reads as TGTGCCAGCAGCTTAGGGACTAGCCAAGGAGATACGCAGTATTTT.

V usage is TRBV10-3 and J usage is TRBJ1-1, with unresolved D. The germline CDR1 and CDR2 sequences are ENHRY and SYGVKD. Trimming pared 9 bases from V and 4 bases from J, leaving 12 bases between. The CDR3 covers 12 residues. DNA of the CDR3: TGTGCCATTCGGACTGCGAGCACTGAAGCTTTCTTT. It is translated as CAIRTASTEAFF.

J is TRBJ1-2 and V is TRBV6-6; 7 bases map to TRBD1. Germline V gene sequence: CDR1 MNHNY, CDR2 SVGAGI (reference sequence). The trim removed 5 bases at V and 1 base at J, leaving 7 bases unmatched. This CDR3 comprises 15 residues. CDR3 DNA: TGTGCCAGCAGTGGAACAGGGGTAGATAACTATGGCTACACCTTC. It specifies CASSGTGVDNYGYTF.

The rearrangement uses TRBV19 and TRBJ2-5; perhaps TRBD2 as D (5 bases). The CDR3 is 14 amino acids. The germline CDR1 and CDR2 sequences are LNHDA and SQIVND (reference sequence). V lost 1 base to trimming and J lost 7 bases, with 13 bases between them. The CDR3 loop is CASSIGAQGGTQYF. CDR3 in DNA: TGTGCCAGTAGTATAGGTGCTCAAGGAGGGACCCAGTACTTC.

The V gene is TRBV28, the J gene TRBJ1-2, with unresolved D. Trimming took off 6 bases at V and 2 bases at J, with 7 bases between the two ends. Germline loops: CDR1 MDHEN, CDR2 SYDVKM. This CDR3 has 12 residues. The CDR3 sequence: CASSGGNYGYTF. CDR3 sequence (DNA): TGTGCCAGCAGCGGCGGGAACTATGGCTACACCTTC.

This clone was seen more than once but under ten times. The J gene is TRBJ2-3, the V gene TRBV4-3; D gene unclear. V was trimmed by 0 bases and J by 0 bases, leaving 13 bases between them. Germline V gene lookup returns CDR1 LGHNA and CDR2 YSLEER. The CDR3 sequence is 17 residues long. This chain's CDR3 is CASSQEIEDLSTDTQYF. CDR3 bases: TGCGCCAGCAGCCAAGAGATCGAGGATCTTAGCACAGATACGCAGTATTTT.

V usage is TRBV10-3 and J usage is TRBJ1-5; possibly TRBD1 for D (6 bases). Trimming removed 8 bases at V and 7 bases at J, with 15 bases between. The germline gives CDR1 ENHRY, CDR2 SYGVKD. The CDR3 runs 13 residues. The chain's CDR3 is CAIAGGAEQPQHF. In DNA form, the CDR3 reads TGTGCCATCGCGGGGGGGGCTGAACAGCCCCAGCATTTT.

The J gene is TRBJ2-7, the V gene TRBV24-1, with TRBD2 matching 7 bases. This CDR3 is 13 amino acids long. The germline gives CDR1 KGHDR, CDR2 SFDVKD. The V gene end was trimmed by 6 bases and the J gene end by 5 bases; junction bases not matched to a gene: 6. Here the CDR3 DNA reads TGTGCCACCAGTAACGGGGGGAGCGACGAGCAGTACTTC. Its translation: CATSNGGSDEQYF.